These 4 T cell receptor beta chains share one sample of origin, sequenced in a study of vaccination effects on CD4 cells after COVID-19. No antigen has been assigned to these receptors. Using viral peptide pools, the ViraFEST assay grew out antigen-specific CD4+ T cells prior to sequencing. Scientists isolated CD4+ T cells after a roughly ten-day culture period ended. Subjects were given two BNT162b2 or mRNA-1273 vaccine doses. The method was immunoSEQ multiplex PCR; TCRdb's version includes in-frame clones alone and lacks a portion of them. Altogether some 30,000 clones are present, about four fifths being singletons, with the ten largest covering over 1.2%. The sequenced sample was CD4+ T cells from PBMCs cultured with HCoV-NL63 spike peptides, obtained after COVID-19 vaccination. These receptors were taken from a human donor who received a COVID-19 vaccine. Some clones in this sample may be carry-over from other donors' samples.

V is TRBV25-1 and J is TRBJ2-3; D remains unclear. Germline lookup yields CDR1 MGHDK and CDR2 SYGVNS. V lost 2 bases and J lost 0, with 12 bases in between. The CDR3 length is 16 residues. The CDR3: CASSEPRGFSTDTQYF. For the CDR3, the DNA is TGTGCCAGCAGTGAACCAAGAGGATTTAGCACAGATACGCAGTATTTT.

The chain recombines TRBV5-6 with TRBJ2-5, with D possibly being TRBD1 (5 bases). Trimming cost V 0 bases and J 4 bases, with 16 bases left between them. Looked up from germline, CDR1 is SGHDT and CDR2 is YYEEEE. This CDR3 region has 16 residues. CDR3 sequence (DNA): TGTGCCAGCAGCTTGGTTACCAACTCAGGGCGAGAGACCCAGTACTTC. As protein: CASSLVTNSGRETQYF. Variable domain in full (rest from reference TRBV5-6 and TRBJ2-5): DAGVTQSPTHLIKTRGQQVTLRCSPKSGHDTVSWYQQALGQGPQFIFQYYEEEERQRGNFPDRFSGHQFPNYSSELNVNALLLGDSALYLCASSLVTNSGRETQYFGPGTRLLVL.

The J gene is TRBJ2-5, the V gene TRBV18; no reliable D call. The CDR3 contains 13 residues. Trimming took 1 base from V and 2 from J, leaving 5 bases between them. Germline assignment: CDR1 KGHSH and CDR2 LQKENI. DNA of the CDR3: TGTGCCAGCTCACCACTGATACAAGAGACCCAGTACTTC. Translating it yields CASSPLIQETQYF.

The chain uses TRBV20-1 and TRBJ1-1; D ambiguous. This CDR3 is 11 amino acids long. CDR1 and CDR2 (germline): DFQATT, SNEGSKA (reference sequence). V was clipped by 6 bases and J by 6 bases, with 11 bases between them. CDR3: CSAPRTPEAFF. DNA for the CDR3: TGCAGTGCCCCCAGAACCCCTGAAGCTTTCTTT.